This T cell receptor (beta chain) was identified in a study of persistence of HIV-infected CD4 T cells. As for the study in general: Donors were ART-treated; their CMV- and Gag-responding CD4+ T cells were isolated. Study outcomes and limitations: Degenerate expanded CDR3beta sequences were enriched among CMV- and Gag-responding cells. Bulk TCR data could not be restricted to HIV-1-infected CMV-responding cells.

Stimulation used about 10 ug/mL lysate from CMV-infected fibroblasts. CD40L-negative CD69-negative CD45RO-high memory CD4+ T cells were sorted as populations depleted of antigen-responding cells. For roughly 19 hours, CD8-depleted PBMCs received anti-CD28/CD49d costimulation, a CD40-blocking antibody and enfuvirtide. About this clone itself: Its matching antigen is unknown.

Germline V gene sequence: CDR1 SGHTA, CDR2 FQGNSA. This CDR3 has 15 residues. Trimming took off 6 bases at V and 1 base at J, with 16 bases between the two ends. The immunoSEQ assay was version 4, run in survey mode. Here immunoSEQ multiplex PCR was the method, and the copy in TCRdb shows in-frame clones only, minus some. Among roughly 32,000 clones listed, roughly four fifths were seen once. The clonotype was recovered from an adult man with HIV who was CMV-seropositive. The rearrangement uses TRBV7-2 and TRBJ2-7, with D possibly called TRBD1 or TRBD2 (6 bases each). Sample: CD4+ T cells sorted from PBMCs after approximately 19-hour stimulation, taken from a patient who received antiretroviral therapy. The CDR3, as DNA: TGTGCCAGCAGGCCAGACCGGGGGCTATCCTACGAGCAGTACTTC. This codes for CASRPDRGLSYEQYF.